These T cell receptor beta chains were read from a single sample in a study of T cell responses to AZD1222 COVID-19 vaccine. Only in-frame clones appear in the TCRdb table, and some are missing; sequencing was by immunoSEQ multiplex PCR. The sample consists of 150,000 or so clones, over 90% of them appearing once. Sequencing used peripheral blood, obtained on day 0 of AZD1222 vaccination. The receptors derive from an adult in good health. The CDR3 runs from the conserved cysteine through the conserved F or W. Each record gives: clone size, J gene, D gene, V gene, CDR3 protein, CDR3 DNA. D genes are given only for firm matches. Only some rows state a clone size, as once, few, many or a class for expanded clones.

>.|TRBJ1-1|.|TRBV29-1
CSVDLRQDTEAFF
TGCAGCGTTGACCTGAGACAGGATACTGAAGCTTTCTTT
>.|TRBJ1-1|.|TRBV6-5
CASSEGPENTEAFF
TGTGCCAGCAGCGAGGGACCTGAGAACACTGAAGCTTTCTTT
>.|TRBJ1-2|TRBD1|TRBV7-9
CASSSTGVNGYTF
TGTGCCAGCAGCTCGACAGGGGTAAACGGCTACACCTTC
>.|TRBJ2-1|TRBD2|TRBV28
CASSLEAAGGPSEQFF
TGTGCCAGCAGTTTAGAGGCAGCGGGAGGGCCGAGTGAGCAGTTCTTC
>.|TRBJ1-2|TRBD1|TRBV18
CASSPFGQGVVANYGYTF
TGTGCCAGCTCACCATTTGGACAGGGGGTGGTGGCTAACTATGGCTACACCTTC
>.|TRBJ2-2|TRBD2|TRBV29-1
CSAKGLAGADGELFF
TGCAGCGCCAAAGGACTAGCGGGGGCCGACGGGGAGCTGTTTTTT
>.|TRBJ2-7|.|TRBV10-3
CAISERGHEQYF
TGTGCCATCAGTGAGCGGGGCCACGAGCAGTACTTC
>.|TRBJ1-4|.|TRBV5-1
CASSLGPTNEKLFF
TGCGCCAGCAGCTTGGGCCCGACGAATGAAAAACTGTTTTTT
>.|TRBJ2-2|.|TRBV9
CASSPRPPQGTGELFF
TGTGCCAGCAGCCCCCGACCCCCTCAGGGCACCGGGGAGCTGTTTTTT
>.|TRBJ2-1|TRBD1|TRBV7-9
CASSWGTVSYNEQFF
TGTGCCAGCAGCTGGGGGACAGTCTCCTACAATGAGCAGTTCTTC
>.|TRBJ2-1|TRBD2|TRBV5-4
CASSDEPGLAGHNEQFF
TGTGCCAGCAGCGATGAGCCGGGACTAGCGGGACACAATGAGCAGTTCTTC
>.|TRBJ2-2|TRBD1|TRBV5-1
CASSPQTGSGTGELFF
TGCGCCAGCAGCCCCCAGACAGGGTCGGGCACCGGGGAGCTGTTTTTT
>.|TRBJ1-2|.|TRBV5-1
CASSLVSTNYGYTF
TGCGCCAGCAGCTTGGTGTCCACTAACTATGGCTACACCTTC
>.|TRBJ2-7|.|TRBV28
CASSPVNGPYEQYF
TGTGCCAGCAGTCCCGTCAACGGCCCTTACGAGCAGTACTTC
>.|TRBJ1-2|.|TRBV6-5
CASSSGVGYTF
TGTGCCAGCAGTTCGGGGGTCGGCTACACCTTC
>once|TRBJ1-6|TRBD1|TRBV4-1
CASSQVTTGFNSPLHF
TGCGCCAGCAGCCAAGTTACGACAGGGTTTAATTCACCCCTCCACTTT
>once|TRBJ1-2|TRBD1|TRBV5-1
CASSLVTGGRGYTF
TGCGCCAGCAGCTTGGTGACAGGGGGTCGTGGCTACACCTTC
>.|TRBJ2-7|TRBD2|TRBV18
CASSLGLVTGGYEQYF
TGTGCCAGCTCACTAGGACTAGTTACGGGTGGCTACGAGCAGTACTTC
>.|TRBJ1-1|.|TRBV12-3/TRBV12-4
CASSFQTPEAFF
TGTGCCAGCAGTTTTCAGACCCCTGAAGCTTTCTTT
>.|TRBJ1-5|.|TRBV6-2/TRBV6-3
CASSYVGVQPQHF
TGTGCCAGCAGTTATGTCGGGGTACAGCCCCAGCATTTT
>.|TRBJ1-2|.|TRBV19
CASSLGTRNYGYTF
TGTGCCAGTAGTCTCGGGACACGCAACTATGGCTACACCTTC
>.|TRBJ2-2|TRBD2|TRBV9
CASSIRTSGNTGELFF
TGTGCCAGCAGCATACGGACTAGCGGGAACACCGGGGAGCTGTTTTTT
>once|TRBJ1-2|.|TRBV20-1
CSASPPNYGYTF
TGCAGTGCTAGTCCACCTAACTATGGCTACACCTTC
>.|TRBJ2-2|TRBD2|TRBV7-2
CASSPRTSGNTGELFF
TGTGCCAGCAGCCCGAGGACTAGCGGAAACACCGGGGAGCTGTTTTTT
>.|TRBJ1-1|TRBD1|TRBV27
CASSFGTGRWTEAFF
TGTGCCAGCAGTTTCGGGACAGGGAGGTGGACTGAAGCTTTCTTT
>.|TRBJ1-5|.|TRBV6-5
CASSYSEGNQPQHF
TGTGCCAGCAGTTACTCCGAGGGAAATCAGCCCCAGCATTTT
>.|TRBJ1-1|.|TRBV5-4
CASRSGTENTEAFF
TGTGCCAGCAGATCCGGGACGGAGAACACTGAAGCTTTCTTT
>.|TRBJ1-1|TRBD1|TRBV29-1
CSVDRGFEAFF
TGCAGCGTTGACAGGGGGTTTGAAGCTTTCTTT
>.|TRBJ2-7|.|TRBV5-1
CASSPGPTSYEQYF
TGCGCCAGCAGTCCCGGACCCACCTCCTACGAGCAGTACTTC
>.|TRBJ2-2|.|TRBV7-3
CASSFDGIVPGELFF
TGTGCCAGCAGCTTCGACGGGATTGTGCCCGGGGAGCTGTTTTTT
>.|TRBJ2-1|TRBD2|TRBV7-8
CASSLARSGRSGEQFF
TGTGCCAGCAGCTTAGCGCGTAGCGGGAGATCGGGTGAGCAGTTCTTC
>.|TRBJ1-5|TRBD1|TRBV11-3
CASSPTGQYQPQHF
TGTGCCAGCAGCCCGACAGGGCAATATCAGCCCCAGCATTTT
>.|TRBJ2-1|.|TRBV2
CASDGYNEQFF
TGTGCCAGCGACGGGTACAATGAGCAGTTCTTC
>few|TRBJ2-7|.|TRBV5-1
CASSLVPGNYEQYF
TGCGCCAGCAGCTTGGTGCCGGGGAACTACGAGCAGTACTTC
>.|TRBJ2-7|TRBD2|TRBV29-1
CSVRERTSPEQYF
TGCAGCGTGAGGGAGCGGACTAGCCCCGAGCAGTACTTC
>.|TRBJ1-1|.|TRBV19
CASRDLGRENTEAFF
TGTGCCAGTAGGGATTTGGGACGAGAGAACACTGAAGCTTTCTTT
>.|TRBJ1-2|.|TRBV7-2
CASSIQGYYGYTF
TGTGCCAGCAGCATACAGGGATACTATGGCTACACCTTC
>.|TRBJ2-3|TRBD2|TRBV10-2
CASSEPPSGRLADTQYF
TGCGCCAGCAGTGAGCCTCCTAGCGGGAGATTAGCAGATACGCAGTATTTT
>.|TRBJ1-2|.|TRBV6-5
CASQGYYGYTF
TGTGCCAGTCAGGGATACTATGGCTACACCTTC
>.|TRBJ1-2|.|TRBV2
CASSDDSESYGYTF
TGTGCCAGCAGCGACGACAGTGAATCCTATGGCTACACCTTC
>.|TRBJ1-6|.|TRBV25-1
CASSPHHTLHF
TGTGCCAGCAGTCCTCACCATACCCTCCACTTT
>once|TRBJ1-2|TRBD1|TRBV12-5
CASGLGQGGDYGYTF
TGTGCTAGTGGTCTTGGACAGGGAGGGGACTATGGCTACACCTTC
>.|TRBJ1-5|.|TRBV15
CATSSTGTRVQPQHF
TGTGCCACCAGCAGTACCGGGACCAGGGTCCAGCCCCAGCATTTT
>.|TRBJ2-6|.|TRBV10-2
CASRPREAGANVLTF
TGCGCCAGCAGGCCCAGGGAGGCTGGGGCCAACGTCCTGACTTTC